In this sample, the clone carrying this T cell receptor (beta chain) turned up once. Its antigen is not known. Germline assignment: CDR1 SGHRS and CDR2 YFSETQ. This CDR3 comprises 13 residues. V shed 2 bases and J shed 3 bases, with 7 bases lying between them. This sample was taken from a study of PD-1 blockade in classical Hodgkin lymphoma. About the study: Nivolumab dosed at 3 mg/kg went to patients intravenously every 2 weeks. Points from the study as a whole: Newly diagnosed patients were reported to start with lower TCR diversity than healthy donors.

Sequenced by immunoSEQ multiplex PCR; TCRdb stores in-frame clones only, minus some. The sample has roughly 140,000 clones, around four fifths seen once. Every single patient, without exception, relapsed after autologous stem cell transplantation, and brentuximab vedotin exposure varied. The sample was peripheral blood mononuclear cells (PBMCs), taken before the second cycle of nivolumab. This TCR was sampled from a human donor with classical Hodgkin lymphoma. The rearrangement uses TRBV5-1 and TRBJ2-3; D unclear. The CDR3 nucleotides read TGCGCCAGCAGCTTTAGGGATACAGATACGCAGTATTTT. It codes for CASSFRDTDTQYF.